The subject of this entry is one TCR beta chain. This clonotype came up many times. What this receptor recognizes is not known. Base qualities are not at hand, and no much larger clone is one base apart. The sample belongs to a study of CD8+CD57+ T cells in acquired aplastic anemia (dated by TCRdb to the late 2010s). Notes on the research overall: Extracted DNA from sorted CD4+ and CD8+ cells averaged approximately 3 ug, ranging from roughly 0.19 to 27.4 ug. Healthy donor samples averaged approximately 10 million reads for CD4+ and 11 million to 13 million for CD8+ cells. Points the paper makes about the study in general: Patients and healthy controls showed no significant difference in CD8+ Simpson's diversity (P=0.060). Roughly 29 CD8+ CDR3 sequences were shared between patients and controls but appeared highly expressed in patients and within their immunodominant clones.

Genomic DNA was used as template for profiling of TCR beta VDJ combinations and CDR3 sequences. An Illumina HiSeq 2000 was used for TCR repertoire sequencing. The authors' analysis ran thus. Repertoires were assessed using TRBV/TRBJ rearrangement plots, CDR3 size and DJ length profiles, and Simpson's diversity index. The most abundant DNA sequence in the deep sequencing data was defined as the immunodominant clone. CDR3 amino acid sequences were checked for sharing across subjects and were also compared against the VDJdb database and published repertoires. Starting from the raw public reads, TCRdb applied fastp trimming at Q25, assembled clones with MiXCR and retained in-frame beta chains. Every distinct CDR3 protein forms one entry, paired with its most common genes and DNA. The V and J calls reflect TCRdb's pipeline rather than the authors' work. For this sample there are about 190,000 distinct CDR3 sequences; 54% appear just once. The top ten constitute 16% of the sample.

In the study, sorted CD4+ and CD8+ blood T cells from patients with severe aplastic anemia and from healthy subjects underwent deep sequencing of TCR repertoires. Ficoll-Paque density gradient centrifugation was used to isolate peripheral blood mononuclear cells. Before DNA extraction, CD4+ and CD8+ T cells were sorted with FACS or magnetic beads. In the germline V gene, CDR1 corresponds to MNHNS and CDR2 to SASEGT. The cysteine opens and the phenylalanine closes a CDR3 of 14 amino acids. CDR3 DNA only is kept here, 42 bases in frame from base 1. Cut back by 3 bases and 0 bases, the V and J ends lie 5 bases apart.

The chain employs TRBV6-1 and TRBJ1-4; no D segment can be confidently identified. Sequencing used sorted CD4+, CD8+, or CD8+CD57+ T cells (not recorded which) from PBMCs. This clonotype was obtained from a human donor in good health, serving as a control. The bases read TGTGCCAGCAGTGATTATGCAACTAATGAAAAACTGTTTTTT. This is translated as CASSDYATNEKLFF.